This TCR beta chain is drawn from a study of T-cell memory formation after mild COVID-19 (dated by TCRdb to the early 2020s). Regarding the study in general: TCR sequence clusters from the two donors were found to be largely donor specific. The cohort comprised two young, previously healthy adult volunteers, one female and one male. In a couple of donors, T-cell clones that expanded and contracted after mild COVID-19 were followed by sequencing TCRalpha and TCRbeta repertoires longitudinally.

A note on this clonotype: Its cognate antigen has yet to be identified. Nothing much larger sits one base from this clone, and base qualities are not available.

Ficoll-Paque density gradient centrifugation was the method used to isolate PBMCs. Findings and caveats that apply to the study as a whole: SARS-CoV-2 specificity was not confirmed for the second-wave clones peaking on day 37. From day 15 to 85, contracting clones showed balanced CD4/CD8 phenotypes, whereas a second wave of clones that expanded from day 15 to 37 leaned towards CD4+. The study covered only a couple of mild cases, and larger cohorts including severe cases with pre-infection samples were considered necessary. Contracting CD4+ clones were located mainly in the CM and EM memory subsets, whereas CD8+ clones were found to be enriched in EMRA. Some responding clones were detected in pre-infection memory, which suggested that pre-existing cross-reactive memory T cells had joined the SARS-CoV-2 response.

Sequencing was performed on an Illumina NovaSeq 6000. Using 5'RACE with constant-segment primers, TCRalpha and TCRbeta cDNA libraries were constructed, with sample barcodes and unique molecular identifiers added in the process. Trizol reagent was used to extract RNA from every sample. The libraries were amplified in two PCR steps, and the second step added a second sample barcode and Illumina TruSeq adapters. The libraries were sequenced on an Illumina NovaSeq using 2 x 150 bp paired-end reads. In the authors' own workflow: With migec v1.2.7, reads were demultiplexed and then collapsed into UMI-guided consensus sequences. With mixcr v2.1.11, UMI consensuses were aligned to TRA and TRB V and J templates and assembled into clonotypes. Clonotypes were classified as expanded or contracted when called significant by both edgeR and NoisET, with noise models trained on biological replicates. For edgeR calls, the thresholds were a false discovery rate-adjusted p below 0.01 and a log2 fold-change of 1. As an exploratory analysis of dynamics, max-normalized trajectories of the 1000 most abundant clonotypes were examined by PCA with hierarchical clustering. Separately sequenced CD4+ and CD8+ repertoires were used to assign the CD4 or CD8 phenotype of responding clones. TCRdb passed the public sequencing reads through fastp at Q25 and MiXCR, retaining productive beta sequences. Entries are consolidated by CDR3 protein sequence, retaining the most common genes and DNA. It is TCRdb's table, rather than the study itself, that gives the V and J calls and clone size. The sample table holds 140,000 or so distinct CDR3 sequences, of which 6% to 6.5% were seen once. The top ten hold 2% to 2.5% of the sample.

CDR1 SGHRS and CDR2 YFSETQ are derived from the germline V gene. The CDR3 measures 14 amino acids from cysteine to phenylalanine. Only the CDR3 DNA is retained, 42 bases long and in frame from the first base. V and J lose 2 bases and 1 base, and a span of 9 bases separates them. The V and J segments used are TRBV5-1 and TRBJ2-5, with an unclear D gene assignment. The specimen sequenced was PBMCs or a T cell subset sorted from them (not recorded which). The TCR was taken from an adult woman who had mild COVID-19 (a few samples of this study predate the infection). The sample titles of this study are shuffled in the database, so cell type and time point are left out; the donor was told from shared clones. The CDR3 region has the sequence CASSFVGAQETQYF. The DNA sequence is TGCGCCAGCAGCTTTGTTGGAGCCCAAGAGACCCAGTACTTC. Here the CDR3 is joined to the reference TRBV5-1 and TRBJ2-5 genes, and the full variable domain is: KAGVTQTPRYLIKTRGQQVTLSCSPISGHRSVSWYQQTPGQGLQFLFEYFSETQRNKGNFPGRFSGRQFSNSRSEMNVSTLELGDSALYLCASSFVGAQETQYFGPGTRLLVL.